The clone carrying this T cell receptor (beta chain) has a single count. Sequenced by immunoSEQ multiplex PCR; TCRdb stores in-frame clones only, minus some. The table has about 680,000 clones, around 73% seen once. The entry originates in a study of shared clonotypes between healthy human individuals. Every donor, a Caucasian adult, lived in Nashville, Tennessee. Trimming took off 5 bases at V and 5 bases at J, with 19 bases between the two ends. Germline V CDR1 and CDR2: MDHEN, SYDVKM. This CDR3 comprises 15 residues. The chain recombines TRBV28 with TRBJ2-7, with no clear D. The clonotype was recovered from a woman in her 30s in good health. The sequencing sample was made of memory CD4+ T cells sorted from blood. The subset denotes: CD45RA-negative fraction. The CDR3 reads CASSPPGSLLDEQYF. The CDR3 nucleotides are TGTGCCAGCAGTCCACCCGGCAGCTTACTGGACGAGCAGTACTTC.